The rows below give T cell receptor beta chains drawn from one sample of a study of blood T cell repertoires in COVID-19. Assay: immunoSEQ multiplex PCR; the TCRdb copy retains only in-frame clones and omits some. The sample contains about 300,000 clones, about four fifths of which appear only once. Material for sequencing was peripheral blood. All receptors derive from a woman in her forties or fifties who had recovered from COVID-19. Each CDR3 is given with its conserved first and last residue. D genes are given only for firm matches. Part of the rows lack a size; the others show once, few, many or a class for expanded clones.

D	V	J	size	CDR3	DNA
.	TRBV28	TRBJ1-2	.	CASSAGLHITGYTF	TGTGCCAGCAGTGCGGGCCTACATATCACTGGCTACACCTTC
TRBD2	TRBV3-1/TRBV3-2	TRBJ2-1	.	CASSHQGGAGGSYNEQFF	TGTGCCAGCAGCCACCAAGGCGGAGCGGGAGGCTCCTACAATGAGCAGTTCTTC
TRBD1	TRBV6-5	TRBJ1-5	.	CASRTGHQPQHF	TGTGCCAGCAGGACAGGGCACCAGCCCCAGCATTTT
TRBD1	TRBV10-1	TRBJ1-6	.	CASKGARAASPLHF	TGCGCCAGCAAGGGGGCCAGGGCAGCCTCACCCCTCCACTTT
TRBD1	TRBV28	TRBJ1-5	.	CASSPTGEGNQPQHF	TGTGCCAGCAGTCCGACAGGGGAAGGAAATCAGCCCCAGCATTTT
.	TRBV28	TRBJ2-4	.	CASSKQGAKNIQYF	TGTGCCAGCAGTAAACAGGGAGCCAAAAACATTCAGTACTTC
.	TRBV4-3	TRBJ1-4	few	CASSHALYRVNEKLFF	TGCGCCAGCAGCCACGCTCTTTACAGGGTTAATGAAAAACTGTTTTTT
.	TRBV6-5	TRBJ2-7	.	CASRDPHPRVYEQYF	TGTGCCAGCAGGGATCCCCATCCCAGGGTTTACGAGCAGTACTTC
TRBD2	TRBV7-2	TRBJ2-3	.	CASSGERGTQYF	TGTGCCAGCAGCGGGGAGCGGGGGACGCAGTATTTT
TRBD2	TRBV7-2	TRBJ2-1	.	CASSSTSGRAQNEQFF	TGTGCCAGCAGCTCGACTAGCGGGAGGGCCCAGAATGAGCAGTTCTTC
TRBD2	TRBV5-5	TRBJ2-3	.	CASSLVLAGLDTQYF	TGTGCCAGCAGCTTGGTTCTAGCGGGTCTAGATACGCAGTATTTT
TRBD2	TRBV6-5	TRBJ2-1	.	CASSSGLAGNYEQFF	TGTGCCAGCAGCTCCGGACTAGCGGGAAATTATGAGCAGTTCTTC
.	TRBV2	TRBJ2-7	.	CASSVPGENEQYF	TGTGCCAGCAGTGTACCAGGGGAGAACGAGCAGTACTTC
.	TRBV29-1	TRBJ2-7	few	CSVGTHSYEQYF	TGCAGCGTAGGGACTCATAGCTACGAGCAGTACTTC
TRBD1	TRBV28	TRBJ2-7	.	CASSHRTGLYEQYF	TGTGCCAGCAGTCATAGGACAGGATTATACGAGCAGTACTTC
.	TRBV19	TRBJ1-5	.	CAILTKRGRGYQPQHF	TGTGCCATCTTAACGAAGAGAGGCAGGGGATATCAGCCCCAGCATTTT
.	TRBV4-3	TRBJ1-2	.	CASSQLDSYGYTF	TGCGCCAGCAGCCAACTTGACAGCTATGGCTACACCTTC
TRBD2	TRBV4-3	TRBJ2-5	.	CASSQGRVGRGETQYF	TGCGCCAGCAGCCAAGGGCGAGTAGGGAGGGGAGAGACCCAGTACTTC
.	TRBV6-5	TRBJ1-1	.	CASSTTGLYTEAFF	TGTGCCAGCAGTACTACAGGGTTGTACACTGAAGCTTTCTTT
TRBD1	TRBV6-2/TRBV6-3	TRBJ2-3	.	CASSYPTGSTDTQYF	TGTGCCAGCAGTTACCCGACAGGGAGCACAGATACGCAGTATTTT
TRBD2	TRBV2	TRBJ2-7	.	CASSDGSGVVYEQYF	TGTGCCAGCAGTGACGGGAGCGGGGTAGTCTACGAGCAGTACTTC
TRBD1	TRBV24-1	TRBJ2-7	.	CATSGPRTGGFYEQYF	TGTGCCACCAGTGGCCCCCGGACAGGGGGCTTCTACGAGCAGTACTTC
TRBD1	TRBV29-1	TRBJ1-4	few	CSGGDSPNEKLFF	TGCAGCGGCGGGGACAGTCCAAATGAAAAACTGTTTTTT
TRBD1	TRBV11-2	TRBJ2-1	.	CASSLGTGSSYNEQFF	TGTGCCAGCAGCTTAGGGACAGGGAGCTCCTACAATGAGCAGTTCTTC
TRBD1	TRBV27	TRBJ1-4	.	CASSLYTGGPDEKLFF	TGTGCCAGCAGTTTATACACAGGGGGACCGGACGAAAAACTGTTTTTT
.	TRBV23-1	TRBJ2-7	few	CASSHPTDTYEQYF	TGCGCCAGCAGTCACCCGACAGATACCTACGAGCAGTACTTC
.	TRBV29-1	TRBJ2-1	.	CSVHQTGVNEQFF	TGCAGCGTCCACCAAACGGGAGTCAATGAGCAGTTCTTC
.	TRBV19	TRBJ1-1	.	CASRWGEGEAFF	TGTGCCAGTAGATGGGGGGAGGGTGAAGCTTTCTTT
TRBD1	TRBV27	TRBJ1-2	many	CASSSPGTGYGYTF	TGTGCCAGCAGTTCACCTGGGACAGGGTATGGCTACACCTTC
.	TRBV5-6	TRBJ1-4	.	CASSLGTGATNEKLFF	TGTGCCAGCAGCTTGGGAACAGGAGCAACTAATGAAAAACTGTTTTTT
.	TRBV7-2	TRBJ1-1	.	CASSLAQGGTEAFF	TGTGCCAGCAGCTTAGCGCAGGGAGGGACTGAAGCTTTCTTT
.	TRBV9	TRBJ2-2	.	CASSPDCGELFF	TGTGCCAGCAGCCCGGACTGTGGGGAGCTGTTTTTT
.	TRBV7-2	TRBJ1-2	.	CASSSKTGLYGYTF	TGTGCCAGCAGCTCGAAGACAGGACTCTATGGCTACACCTTC
.	TRBV7-3	TRBJ2-1	.	CASSLGGISYNEQFF	TGTGCCAGCAGCTTAGGGGGGATCTCCTACAATGAGCAGTTCTTC
.	TRBV15	TRBJ1-4	.	CATSRERGTTNEKLFF	TGTGCCACCAGCAGAGAACGGGGTACAACTAATGAAAAACTGTTTTTT
.	TRBV4-1	TRBJ2-7	.	CASSPWAPPGDEQYF	TGCGCCAGCAGCCCTTGGGCACCGCCCGGGGACGAGCAGTACTTC
.	TRBV5-5	TRBJ2-7	.	CASSRDGLYEQYF	TGTGCCAGCAGCCGGGACGGACTATACGAGCAGTACTTC
TRBD2	TRBV4-3	TRBJ2-7	.	CASSQDPETSGPYEQYF	TGCGCCAGCAGCCAAGATCCCGAGACTAGCGGCCCCTACGAGCAGTACTTC
TRBD2	TRBV27	TRBJ2-3	.	CASSWGLAATDTQYF	TGTGCCAGCAGTTGGGGACTAGCGGCCACAGATACGCAGTATTTT
TRBD1	TRBV6-5	TRBJ1-3	.	CASSLQGAGGNTIYF	TGTGCCAGCAGTCTACAGGGGGCCGGAGGAAACACCATATATTTT
TRBD1	TRBV5-1	TRBJ1-3	.	CASSLAGQGVSGNTIYF	TGCGCCAGCAGCTTAGCCGGACAGGGGGTCTCTGGAAACACCATATATTTT
.	TRBV30	TRBJ2-3	.	CAWSVLSSWADTQYF	TGTGCCTGGAGTGTATTGTCTAGCTGGGCAGATACGCAGTATTTT
.	TRBV10-2	TRBJ2-7	.	CASKDSTYEQYF	TGCGCCAGTAAGGACAGTACCTACGAGCAGTACTTC
TRBD2	TRBV7-2	TRBJ2-1	.	CASSLARLAFDEQFF	TGTGCCAGCAGCTTAGCGAGACTAGCTTTCGATGAGCAGTTCTTC
TRBD2	TRBV9	TRBJ2-3	.	CASSGTTSGASDTQYF	TGTGCCAGCAGCGGAACGACTAGCGGGGCCTCAGATACGCAGTATTTT
TRBD1	TRBV19	TRBJ1-2	.	CASSAGPRQGPNYGYTF	TGTGCCAGTAGTGCCGGGCCTCGACAGGGTCCCAACTATGGCTACACCTTC
TRBD2	TRBV5-1	TRBJ2-7	.	CASSFQERGGNEQYF	TGCGCCAGCAGCTTTCAGGAGCGGGGGGGAAACGAGCAGTACTTC
.	TRBV21-1	TRBJ2-7	.	CASSKQAGHYEQYF	TGTGCCAGCAGCAAACAGGCCGGACACTACGAGCAGTACTTC
TRBD2	TRBV2	TRBJ2-7	.	CASREGGGRAYEQYF	TGTGCCAGCAGGGAGGGCGGCGGGAGGGCCTACGAGCAGTACTTC
.	TRBV7-9	TRBJ1-1	.	CASKAWDGGLGEAFF	TGTGCCAGCAAAGCCTGGGACGGGGGGCTGGGTGAAGCTTTCTTT